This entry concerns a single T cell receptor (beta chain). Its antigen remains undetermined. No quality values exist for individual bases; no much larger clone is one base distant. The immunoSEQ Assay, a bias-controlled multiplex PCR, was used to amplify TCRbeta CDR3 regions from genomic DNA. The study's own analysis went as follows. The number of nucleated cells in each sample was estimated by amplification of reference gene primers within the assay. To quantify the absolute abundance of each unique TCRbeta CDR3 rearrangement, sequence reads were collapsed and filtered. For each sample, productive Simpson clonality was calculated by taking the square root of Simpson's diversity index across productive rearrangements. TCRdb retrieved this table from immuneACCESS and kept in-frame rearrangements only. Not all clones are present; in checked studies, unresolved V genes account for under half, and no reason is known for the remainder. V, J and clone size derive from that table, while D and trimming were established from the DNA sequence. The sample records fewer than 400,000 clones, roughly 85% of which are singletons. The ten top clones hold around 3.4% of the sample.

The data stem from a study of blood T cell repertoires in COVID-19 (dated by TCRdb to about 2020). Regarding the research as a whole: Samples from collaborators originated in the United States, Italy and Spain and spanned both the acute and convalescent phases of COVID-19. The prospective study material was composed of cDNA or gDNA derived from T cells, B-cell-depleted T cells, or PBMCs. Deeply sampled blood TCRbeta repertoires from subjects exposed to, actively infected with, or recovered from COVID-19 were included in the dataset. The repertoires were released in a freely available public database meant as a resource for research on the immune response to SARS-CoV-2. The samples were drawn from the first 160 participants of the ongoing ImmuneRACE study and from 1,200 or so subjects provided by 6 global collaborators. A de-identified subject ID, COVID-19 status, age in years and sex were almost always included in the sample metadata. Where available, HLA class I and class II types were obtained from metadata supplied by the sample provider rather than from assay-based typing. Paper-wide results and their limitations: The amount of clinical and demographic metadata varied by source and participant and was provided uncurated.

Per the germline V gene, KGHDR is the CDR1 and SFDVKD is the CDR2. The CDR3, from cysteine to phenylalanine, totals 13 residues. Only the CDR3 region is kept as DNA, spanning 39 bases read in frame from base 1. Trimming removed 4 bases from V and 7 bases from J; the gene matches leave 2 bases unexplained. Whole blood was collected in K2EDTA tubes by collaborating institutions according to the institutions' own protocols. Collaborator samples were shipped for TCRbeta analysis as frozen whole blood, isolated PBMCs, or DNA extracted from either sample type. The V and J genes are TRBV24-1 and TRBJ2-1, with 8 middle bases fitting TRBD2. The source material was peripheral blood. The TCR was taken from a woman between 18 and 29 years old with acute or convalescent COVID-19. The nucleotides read TGTGCCACCAGTGACCCTAGCGGGAATGAGCAGTTCTTC. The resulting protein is CATSDPSGNEQFF.